Listed here are 18 T cell receptor beta chains from one sample, sequenced in a study of T cells in localized non-small cell lung cancer. TCRdb keeps only in-frame clones here, not all; method: immunoSEQ multiplex PCR. The sample holds about 25,000 clones, around nine tenths seen once. The input for sequencing was peripheral blood, taken before any cancer treatment. The source of these receptors is a woman aged 40-75 years with stage I lung adenocarcinoma.

This clone was counted between two and nine times. The same CDR3 is also encoded by other DNA sequences in this sample. The rearrangement links TRBV9 to TRBJ2-1; tentative D call: TRBD2 (6 bases). V was shortened by 4 bases and J by 8 bases, with 13 bases between the two germline ends. CDR3 length: 13 residues. Germline CDR1 is SGDLS and CDR2 is YYNGEE. CDR3 nucleotides: TGTGCCAGCAGCCCTCACACGGGGGATGAGCAGTTCTTC. Residues: CASSPHTGDEQFF.

The chain uses TRBV7-3 and TRBJ2-3; D remains unclear. Trimming stripped 8 bases from V and 4 bases from J, with 7 bases between. The CDR3 runs to 11 residues. Looked up from germline, CDR1 is SGHTA and CDR2 is FQGTGA. CDR3 DNA: TGTGCCAGCGGTCCCCCAGATACGCAGTATTTT. Amino acid sequence: CASGPPDTQYF.

The rearrangement joins TRBV18 to TRBJ2-2; 11 bases align to TRBD2. Germline CDR1 is KGHSH and CDR2 is LQKENI. J gave up 2 bases and V 3 bases, and 8 bases lay outside the gene matches. This CDR3 contains 18 residues. The CDR3 DNA follows: TGTGCCAGCTCACCGGCCACTAGCGGGGGTCCTAACACCGGGGAGCTGTTTTTT. Translation: CASSPATSGGPNTGELFF.

The rearrangement joins TRBV19 to TRBJ2-6; 8 nucleotides align to TRBD1. Germline CDR1 LNHDA, CDR2 SQIVND (reference sequence). Trimming cost V 7 bases and J 1 base; bases outside gene matches: 12. This CDR3 contains 18 residues. The DNA of the CDR3 is TGTGCCAGTACCTCGACAGGGGCCCGAATTTCTGGGGCCAACGTCCTGACTTTC. This sequence encodes CASTSTGARISGANVLTF.

The V and J genes are TRBV28 and TRBJ2-7; 7 bases align to TRBD1. The V segment lost 10 bases and the J segment 3 bases; nucleotides outside the gene matches: 6. This CDR3 region has 12 residues. CDR1 MDHEN and CDR2 SYDVKM come from the germline V gene. The CDR3 DNA reads TGTGCCACCTTGACAGGGTACTACGAGCAGTACTTC. Protein: CATLTGYYEQYF.

On this clone itself: Within the sample, other DNA sequences also encode this same CDR3. The gene calls are TRBV5-1 and TRBJ2-7, with 10 bases that match TRBD2. Germline V gives CDR1 SGHRS, CDR2 YFSETQ. V trimming: 3 bases; J trimming: 2 bases; junction bases outside the gene matches: 5. This CDR3 is built from 15 residues. This chain's CDR3 is CASSSSSGGTYEQYF. The CDR3, as DNA: TGCGCCAGCAGCTCTTCTAGCGGGGGAACCTACGAGCAGTACTTC. Variable domain in full (rest from reference TRBV5-1 and TRBJ2-7): KAGVTQTPRYLIKTRGQQVTLSCSPISGHRSVSWYQQTPGQGLQFLFEYFSETQRNKGNFPGRFSGRQFSNSRSEMNVSTLELGDSALYLCASSSSSGGTYEQYFGPGTRLTVT.

V gene TRBV18 combines with J gene TRBJ2-1, with a tentative D call TRBD2 (6 bases). With 2 bases removed from V and 1 base from J, the gap between germline ends came to 15 bases. The V gene's germline CDR1 is KGHSH and CDR2 LQKENI. This CDR3 comprises 17 residues. CDR3 region: CASSPFAGLASYNEQFF. CDR3 in DNA: TGTGCCAGCTCACCATTCGCGGGGCTAGCGTCCTACAATGAGCAGTTCTTC.

This chain uses TRBV6-4 with TRBJ1-1, with TRBD1 identical over 7 bases. This CDR3 has 15 residues. The germline CDR1 and CDR2 sequences are MRHNA and SNTAGT. Trimming removed 6 bases from V and 0 bases from J; junction bases left unmatched: 7. CDR3 region: CASRRDSLMNTEAFF. In DNA form, the CDR3 reads TGTGCCAGCAGGAGGGACAGCCTAATGAACACTGAAGCTTTCTTT.

The chain has TRBV5-5 and TRBJ1-1; D perhaps matches TRBD1 (6 bases). The CDR3 covers 15 residues. Between the trimmed V and J ends, which lost 2 bases and 1 base, there was a span of 12 bases. Germline assignment: CDR1 SGHKS and CDR2 YYEKEE (reference sequence). CDR3 DNA sequence: TGTGCCAGCAGCTTATTCAGGACAGCGAACACTGAAGCTTTCTTT. Its protein product is CASSLFRTANTEAFF.

This rearrangement joins TRBV5-1 to TRBJ2-5, with D uncertain. The CDR3 totals 15 residues. V lost 0 bases, J lost 2 bases, and 11 bases lay in between. Germline V gene lookup returns CDR1 SGHRS and CDR2 YFSETQ. The CDR3 here is CASSLGNKVQETQYF. The CDR3 bases are TGCGCCAGCAGCTTGGGTAACAAAGTACAAGAGACCCAGTACTTC.

The chain joins TRBV6-4 to TRBJ2-5; 9 positions match TRBD2. The CDR3 spans 16 residues. The ends lost 8 bases at V and 4 bases at J; junction bases unmatched: 14. Germline V lookup: CDR1 MRHNA, CDR2 SNTAGT. The CDR3 bases are TGTGCCAGCCCTCGGGGAGCTAGCGGGACCCGAGAGACCCAGTACTTC. Protein sequence: CASPRGASGTRETQYF.

The chain couples TRBV7-2 to TRBJ2-1, with 9 bases lining up with TRBD1. The CDR3 consists of 15 residues. Trimming cost V 4 bases and J 7 bases; bases outside gene matches: 8. The germline gives CDR1 SGHTA, CDR2 FQGNSA. The CDR3 DNA follows: TGTGCCAGCAGCTGGACGACAGGGGGACGTAATGAGCAGTTCTTC. Protein sequence: CASSWTTGGRNEQFF.

The CDR3: CASRQAIGNTIYF. The CDR3, as DNA: TGTGCCAGCAGACAGGCGATTGGAAACACCATATATTTT. The J gene is TRBJ1-3, the V gene TRBV7-9, with TRBD1 as a possible D gene (5 bases). Germline CDR1 reads SEHNR; CDR2 reads FQNEAQ (reference sequence). Deletions cut 6 bases from V and 3 bases from J, with 9 bases between. The CDR3 covers 13 residues.

V and J are TRBV10-1 and TRBJ2-1; maybe TRBD1 (6 bases). Germline V gene data show CDR1 as WNHNN and CDR2 as SYGVQD (reference sequence). This CDR3 is 13 amino acids long. With 7 bases removed from V and 8 bases from J, the gap between germline ends came to 15 bases. DNA for the CDR3: TGCGCCAGCACCAATTCAGGGGCGGATGAGCAGTTCTTC. This gives the protein CASTNSGADEQFF.

The chain is built from TRBV4-1 and TRBJ2-1; TRBD2 matches at 11 bases. Per germline, CDR1 MGHRA and CDR2 YSYEKL. J lost 12 bases, V lost 1 base, and 5 bases had no gene match. CDR3 size: 14 residues. The CDR3 region is CASSQVGLAALQFF. DNA for the CDR3: TGCGCCAGCAGCCAAGTGGGACTAGCGGCGTTGCAGTTCTTC.

The genes are TRBV6-6 and TRBJ2-1; 10 nucleotides align to TRBD2. Trimming cost V 0 bases and J 12 bases; bases outside gene matches: 8. CDR1 and CDR2 (germline): MNHNY, SVGAGI (reference sequence). The CDR3 totals 15 residues. CDR3 loop: CASSYSGLAQGGQFF. The DNA for the CDR3 is TGTGCCAGCAGTTACTCGGGACTAGCGCAAGGAGGGCAGTTCTTC.

V usage is TRBV28 and J usage is TRBJ2-7; 8 positions match TRBD1. The CDR3 sequence is 16 residues long. Germline V CDR1 and CDR2: MDHEN, SYDVKM. With 2 bases clipped from V and 4 bases from J, the junction kept 10 bases outside the gene matches. CDR3 bases: TGTGCCAGCAGTTTACAGGGGGCCGACAGGGTGTACGAGCAGTACTTC. Encoded protein: CASSLQGADRVYEQYF. Together with reference TRBV28 and TRBJ2-7, the CDR3 gives the full variable domain: DVKVTQSSRYLVKRTGEKVFLECVQDMDHENMFWYRQDPGLGLRLIYFSYDVKMKEKGDIPEGYSVSREKKERFSLILESASTNQTSMYLCASSLQGADRVYEQYFGPGTRLTVT.

The V and J genes are TRBV11-2 and TRBJ1-4; unclear D gene. In germline, CDR1 is SGHAT, CDR2 FQNNGV. CDR3 size: 14 residues. Trimming stripped 1 base from V and 8 bases from J, with 11 bases between. The CDR3 reads CASSLALRGEKLFF. Here the CDR3 DNA reads TGTGCCAGCAGCTTAGCTCTAAGAGGGGAAAAACTGTTTTTT.